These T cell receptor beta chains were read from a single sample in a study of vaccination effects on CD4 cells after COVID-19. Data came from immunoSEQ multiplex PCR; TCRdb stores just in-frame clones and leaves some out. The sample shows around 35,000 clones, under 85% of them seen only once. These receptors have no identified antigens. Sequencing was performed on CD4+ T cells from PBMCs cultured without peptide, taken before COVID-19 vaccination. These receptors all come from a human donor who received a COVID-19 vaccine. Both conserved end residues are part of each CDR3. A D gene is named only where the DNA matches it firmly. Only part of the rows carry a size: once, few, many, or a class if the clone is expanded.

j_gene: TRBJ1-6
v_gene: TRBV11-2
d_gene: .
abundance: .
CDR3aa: CASSLEQAPYTYNSPLHF
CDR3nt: TGTGCCAGCAGCTTAGAACAGGCACCATACACCTATAATTCACCCCTCCACTTT

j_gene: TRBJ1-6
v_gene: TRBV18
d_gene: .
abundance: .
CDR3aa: CASSNTGPNSPLHF
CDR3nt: TGTGCCAGCTCAAACACAGGGCCCAATTCACCCCTCCACTTT

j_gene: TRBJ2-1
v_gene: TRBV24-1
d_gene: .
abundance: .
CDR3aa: CATSDGGPRRDEQFF
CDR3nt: TGTGCCACCAGTGATGGTGGACCCCGTCGCGATGAGCAGTTCTTC

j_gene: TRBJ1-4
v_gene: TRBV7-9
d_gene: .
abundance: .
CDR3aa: CASSSEQLFNEKLFF
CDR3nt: TGTGCCAGCAGCTCTGAACAGCTATTTAATGAAAAACTGTTTTTT

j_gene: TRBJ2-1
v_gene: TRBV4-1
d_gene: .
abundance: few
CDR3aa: CASSQGLAEQFF
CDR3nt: TGCGCCAGCAGCCAAGGGCTAGCGGAGCAGTTCTTC

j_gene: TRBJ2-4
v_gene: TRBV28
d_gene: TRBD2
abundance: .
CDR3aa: CASAAGGGKNIQYF
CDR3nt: TGTGCCAGCGCAGCGGGAGGGGGCAAAAACATTCAGTACTTC

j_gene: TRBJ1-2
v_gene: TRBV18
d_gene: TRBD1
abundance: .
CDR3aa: CASSPDRAYGYTF
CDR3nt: TGTGCCAGCTCACCTGACAGGGCCTATGGCTACACCTTC

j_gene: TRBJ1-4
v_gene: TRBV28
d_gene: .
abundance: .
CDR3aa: CASRRQSRNEKLFF
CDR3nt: TGTGCCAGCAGGAGACAGAGCCGTAATGAAAAACTGTTTTTT

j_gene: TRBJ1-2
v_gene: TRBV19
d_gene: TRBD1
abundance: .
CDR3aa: CASSARTGLSGYTF
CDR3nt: TGTGCCAGTAGTGCCAGGACAGGGTTGAGTGGCTACACCTTC

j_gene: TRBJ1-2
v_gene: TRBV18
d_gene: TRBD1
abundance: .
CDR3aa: CASSPRDRVGYGYTF
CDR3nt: TGTGCCAGCTCACCGCGGGACAGGGTAGGCTATGGCTACACCTTC

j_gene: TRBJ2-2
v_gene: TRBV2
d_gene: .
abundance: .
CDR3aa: CASSWTDNTGELFF
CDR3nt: TGTGCCAGCAGTTGGACAGATAACACCGGGGAGCTGTTTTTT

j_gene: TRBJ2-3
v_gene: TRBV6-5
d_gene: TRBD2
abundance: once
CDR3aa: CASRPSGRDTQYF
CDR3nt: TGTGCCAGCCGACCTAGCGGTAGAGATACGCAGTATTTT

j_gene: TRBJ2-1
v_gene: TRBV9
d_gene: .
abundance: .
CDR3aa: CASSVAGRYNEQFF
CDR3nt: TGTGCCAGCAGCGTAGCGGGGCGATACAATGAGCAGTTCTTC

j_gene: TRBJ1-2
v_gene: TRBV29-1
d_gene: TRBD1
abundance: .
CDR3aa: CSVYGPSSGTGVGYTF
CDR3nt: TGCAGCGTTTACGGGCCGTCGAGCGGGACAGGGGTGGGCTACACCTTC

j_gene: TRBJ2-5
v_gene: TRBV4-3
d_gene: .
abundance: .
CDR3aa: CASSQDNPPGSPQYF
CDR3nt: TGCGCCAGCAGCCAAGATAACCCCCCAGGGAGTCCCCAGTACTTC

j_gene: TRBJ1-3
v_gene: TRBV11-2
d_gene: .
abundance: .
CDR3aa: CASSLAGGGRYSGNTIYF
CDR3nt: TGTGCCAGCAGCTTAGCGGGGGGCGGCCGATACTCTGGAAACACCATATATTTT

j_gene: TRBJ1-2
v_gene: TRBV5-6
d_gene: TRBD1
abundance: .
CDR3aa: CASSPLAGQGALVNGYTF
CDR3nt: TGTGCCAGCAGCCCACTCGCGGGACAGGGGGCCCTAGTGAATGGCTACACCTTC

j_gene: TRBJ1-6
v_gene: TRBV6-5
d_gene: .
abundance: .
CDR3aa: CASSLQGANSPLHF
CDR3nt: TGTGCCAGCAGCCTACAGGGCGCTAATTCACCCCTCCACTTT

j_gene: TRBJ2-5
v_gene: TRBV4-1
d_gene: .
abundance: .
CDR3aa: CASSQIPGEQETQYF
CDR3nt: TGCGCCAGCAGCCAAATCCCCGGAGAACAAGAGACCCAGTACTTC

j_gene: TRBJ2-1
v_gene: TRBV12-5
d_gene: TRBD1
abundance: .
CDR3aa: CASGRMTGDYNEQFF
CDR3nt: TGTGCTAGTGGACGTATGACAGGGGACTACAATGAGCAGTTCTTC

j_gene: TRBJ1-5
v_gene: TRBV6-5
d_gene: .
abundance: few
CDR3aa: CASRGDVPQPQHF
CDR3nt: TGTGCCAGCAGAGGGGACGTTCCCCAGCCCCAGCATTTT

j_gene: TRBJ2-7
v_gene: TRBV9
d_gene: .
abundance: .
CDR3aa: CASSYALGYEQYF
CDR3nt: TGTGCCAGCAGCTACGCCCTGGGATACGAGCAGTACTTC

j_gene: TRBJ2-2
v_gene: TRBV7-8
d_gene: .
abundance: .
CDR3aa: CASSQGGPAPSTGELFF
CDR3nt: TGTGCCAGCAGCCAAGGAGGGCCAGCCCCAAGCACCGGGGAGCTGTTTTTT

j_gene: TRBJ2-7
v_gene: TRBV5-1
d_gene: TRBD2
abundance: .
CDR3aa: CASSLVRGLAYEQYF
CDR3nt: TGCGCCAGCAGCTTAGTCCGAGGACTAGCCTACGAGCAGTACTTC

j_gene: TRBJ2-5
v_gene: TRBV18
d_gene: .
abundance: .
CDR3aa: CASSQYREETQYF
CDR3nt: TGTGCCAGCTCACAGTACAGAGAAGAGACCCAGTACTTC

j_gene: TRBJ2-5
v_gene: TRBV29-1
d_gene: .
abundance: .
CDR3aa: CSVGQASGETQYF
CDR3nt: TGCAGCGTTGGGCAGGCTTCAGGCGAGACCCAGTACTTC

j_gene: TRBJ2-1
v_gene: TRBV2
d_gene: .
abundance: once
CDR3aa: CASSERNSLGLQEQFF
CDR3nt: TGTGCCAGCAGTGAAAGGAACTCCCTAGGGTTACAGGAGCAGTTCTTC

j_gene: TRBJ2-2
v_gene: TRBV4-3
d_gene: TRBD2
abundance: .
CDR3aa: CASSQDRGGRVGELFF
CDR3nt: TGCGCCAGCAGCCAAGATCGGGGGGGGCGGGTCGGGGAGCTGTTTTTT

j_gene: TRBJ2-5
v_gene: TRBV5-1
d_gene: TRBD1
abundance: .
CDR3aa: CASSFGQGRGETQYF
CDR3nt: TGCGCCAGCAGCTTCGGACAGGGAAGGGGGGAGACCCAGTACTTC

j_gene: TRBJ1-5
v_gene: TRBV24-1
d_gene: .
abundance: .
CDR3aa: CATSDLQRDSLWDFGGQPQHF
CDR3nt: TGTGCCACCAGTGATTTGCAGAGGGATTCCCTCTGGGACTTCGGAGGTCAGCCCCAGCATTTT

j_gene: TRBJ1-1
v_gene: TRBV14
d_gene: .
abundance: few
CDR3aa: CASSHPNTEAFF
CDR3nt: TGTGCCAGCAGCCACCCGAACACTGAAGCTTTCTTT

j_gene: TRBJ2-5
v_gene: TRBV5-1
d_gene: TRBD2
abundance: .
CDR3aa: CASMQTSGTETQYF
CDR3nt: TGCGCCAGCATGCAGACTAGCGGGACGGAGACCCAGTACTTC

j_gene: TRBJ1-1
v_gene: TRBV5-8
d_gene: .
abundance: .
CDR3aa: CASSFGETEAFF
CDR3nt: TGTGCCAGCAGTTTTGGGGAGACTGAAGCTTTCTTT

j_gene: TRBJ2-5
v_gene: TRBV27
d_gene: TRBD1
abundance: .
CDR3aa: CASSSGTGNLFETQYF
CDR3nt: TGTGCCAGCAGTTCAGGGACAGGGAATCTTTTTGAGACCCAGTACTTC

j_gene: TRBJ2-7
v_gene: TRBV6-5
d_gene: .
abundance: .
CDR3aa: CACRQTGHYEQYF
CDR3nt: TGTGCCTGCCGCCAAACTGGACATTACGAGCAGTACTTC

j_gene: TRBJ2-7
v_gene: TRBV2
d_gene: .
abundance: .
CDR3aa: CASSHVSSYEQYF
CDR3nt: TGTGCCAGCAGTCATGTGAGCTCCTACGAGCAGTACTTC

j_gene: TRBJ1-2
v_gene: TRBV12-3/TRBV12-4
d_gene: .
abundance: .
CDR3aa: CASSYTGFGYTF
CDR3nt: TGTGCCAGCAGTTATACAGGGTTTGGCTACACCTTC

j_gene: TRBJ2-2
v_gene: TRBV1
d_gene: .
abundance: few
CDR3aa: CTSSQTAQRGHINTGELFF
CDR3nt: TGCACCAGCAGCCAAACTGCTCAGCGGGGACATATCAACACCGGGGAGCTGTTTTTT

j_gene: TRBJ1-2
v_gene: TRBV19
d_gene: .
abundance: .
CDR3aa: CASQGGVSGYGYTF
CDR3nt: TGTGCTTCTCAAGGGGGGGTCAGTGGCTATGGCTACACCTTC

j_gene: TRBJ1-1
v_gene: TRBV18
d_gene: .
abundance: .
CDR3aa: CASSPSDTRGAFF
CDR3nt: TGTGCCAGCTCACCATCCGACACCCGAGGAGCTTTCTTT

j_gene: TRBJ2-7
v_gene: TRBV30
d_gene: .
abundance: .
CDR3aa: CAWSPTNRGKAYEQYF
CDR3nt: TGTGCCTGGAGCCCTACAAACAGAGGTAAGGCCTACGAGCAGTACTTC

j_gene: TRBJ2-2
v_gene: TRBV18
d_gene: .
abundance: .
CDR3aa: CASSPPGNTGELFF
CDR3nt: TGTGCCAGCTCACCACCCGGGAACACCGGGGAGCTGTTTTTT

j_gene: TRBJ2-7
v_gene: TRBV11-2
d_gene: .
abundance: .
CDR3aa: CASSLGRSNGEQYF
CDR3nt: TGTGCCAGCAGCTTAGGCAGGTCTAACGGCGAGCAGTACTTC

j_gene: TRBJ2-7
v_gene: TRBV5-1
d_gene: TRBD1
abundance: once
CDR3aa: CASREGPGTGDEQYF
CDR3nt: TGCGCCAGCAGGGAAGGCCCCGGGACAGGGGACGAGCAGTACTTC

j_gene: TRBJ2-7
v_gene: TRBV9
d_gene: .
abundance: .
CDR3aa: CASSVGTEVREQYF
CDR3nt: TGTGCCAGCAGCGTAGGGACAGAGGTCCGCGAGCAGTACTTC

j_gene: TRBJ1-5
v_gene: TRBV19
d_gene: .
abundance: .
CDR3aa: CASSIGQSNQPQHF
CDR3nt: TGTGCCAGTAGTATCGGACAGAGCAATCAGCCCCAGCATTTT